This T cell receptor beta chain was sequenced during a study of cytomegalovirus exposure and HLA in healthy donors. Germline values: CDR1 SNHLY, CDR2 FYNNEI. The V end was cut by 6 bases, the J end by 0 bases, with 14 bases between. The CDR3 runs 15 residues. The table came from immunoSEQ multiplex PCR; TCRdb's copy has only in-frame clones and leaves some out. This table has 150,000 to 200,000 clones, around nine tenths appearing once. This TCR came from a young man in good health and CMV-seropositive. The chain employs TRBV2 and TRBJ1-1, with D perhaps matching TRBD1 (5 bases). The sequenced material came from PBMCs. CDR3 region: CASREWGGMNTEAFF. CDR3 sequence (DNA): TGTGCCAGCAGGGAATGGGGGGGAATGAACACTGAAGCTTTCTTT.